The T cell receptor beta chain under discussion was sequenced for a study of metastatic and nonmetastatic thyroid tumors. V was clipped by 0 bases and J by 4 bases, with 14 bases between them. The CDR3 runs to 15 residues. Germline loops: CDR1 SGHKS, CDR2 YYEKEE (reference sequence). Whole-study findings and limits: Significantly greater TCR beta diversity was reportedly found in malignant thyroid tumors than in benign nodules (in blood and tumor).

Per the study methods: The authors used CDR3 differences across clinicopathological groups to build a distant-metastasis classifier for papillary thyroid cancer. Via MiXCR, TCRdb re-called the PCR reads. What appears here as the V and J calls and clone size reflects TCRdb's work, not the paper's. The table has 13,000 or so clones, 28% seen once. No patient had received any treatment before thyroid surgery. This clone was seen a handful of times. As yet, its antigen is unknown. The chain recombines TRBV5-5 with TRBJ2-7, with D maybe TRBD2 (5 bases). The TCR comes from a female donor with papillary thyroid cancer or a benign thyroid nodule (not recorded which). Some clones in this sample may be carry-over from other donors' samples. The sequenced sample was tumor tissue. CDR3 in amino acids: CASSLARGSNYEQYF. DNA of the CDR3: TGTGCCAGCAGCTTGGCCCGGGGATCTAATTACGAGCAGTACTTC.